This T cell receptor (beta chain) is from a study of control samples from healthy donors and cancer patients. The trim removed 6 bases at V and 8 bases at J, leaving 12 bases unmatched. The CDR3 extends over 15 amino acids. Per germline, CDR1 KGHSH and CDR2 LQKENI. Generated by immunoSEQ multiplex PCR, the TCRdb table keeps only in-frame clones and is missing some. The table has approximately 87,000 clones, approximately 90% seen once. The chain links TRBV18 to TRBJ2-3; 9 bases are a match to TRBD1. The clonotype was recovered from a woman in her forties or fifties in good health. The source material was blood. The CDR3 nucleotides read TGTGCCAGCTCCCAAGGCCGGACAGGGGACGGTACGCAGTATTTT. It translates to CASSQGRTGDGTQYF.